One and the same sample provided the 18 T cell receptor beta chains below, sequenced in a study of Ad26.COV2.S vaccination and SARS-CoV-2 variants (dated by TCRdb to the early 2020s). The intended sense of this specimen's treatment or condition label: around 19 received Ad26.COV2.S at low or high dose, single or two shots; about 5 received placebo; per-sample allocation not given. For vaccine and placebo recipients, repertoires were sequenced using samples collected on day 63 after the first injection. Library creation used the immunoSEQ multiplex PCR assay. The clones in this table, taken by TCRdb from immuneACCESS, are in-frame only. Not every clone is retained; where verified, under half of the shortfall comes from an unresolved V gene, and the cause of the rest is unknown. Here the sample has fewer than 600,000 clones; 80% to 90% occur a single time. The biggest ten clones account for approximately 1.7% of the sample.

Specimen: peripheral blood, collected in a trial of Ad26.COV2.S vaccine versus placebo. These TCRs come from a person between 18 and 60 years old who received the Ad26.COV2.S COVID-19 vaccine or a placebo.

J is TRBJ2-2 and V is TRBV7-3; D unresolved. V dropped 2 bases and J dropped 5 bases, with 12 bases sitting between them. The CDR3 has 15 residues. CDR1 is SGHTA and CDR2 is FQGTGA in the germline V gene. Here the CDR3 DNA reads TGTGCCAGCAGCTTACAAGGATTTAGGACCGGGGAGCTGTTTTTT. It specifies CASSLQGFRTGELFF.

The genes are TRBV6-4 and TRBJ1-6; 11 bases line up with TRBD1. Germline loops: CDR1 MRHNA, CDR2 SNTAGT. The CDR3 loop spans 18 amino acids. J lost 5 bases, V lost 2 bases, and 8 bases had no gene match. The CDR3 loop is CASSDPDRGRVHNSPLHF. CDR3 sequence (DNA): TGTGCCAGCAGTGACCCGGACAGGGGGCGCGTCCATAATTCACCCCTCCACTTT.

The rearrangement joins TRBV3-1 (or the pseudogene TRBV3-2) to TRBJ1-1; 9 bases align to TRBD1. J gave up 1 base and V 0 bases, and 12 bases lay outside the gene matches. CDR1 is LGHDT, CDR2 YNNKEL, per germline (reference sequence). This CDR3 has 19 residues. CDR3 DNA: TGTGCCAGCAGCCAAGAGGGACAGGGAGTCGTCGGTGGGAACACTGAAGCTTTCTTT. Its translation: CASSQEGQGVVGGNTEAFF.

The chain carries TRBV2 and TRBJ2-2, with D possibly being TRBD2 (5 bases). The CDR3 is made up of 15 amino acids. CDR1 is SNHLY and CDR2 is FYNNEI in the germline V gene. V was cut by 6 bases and J by 0 bases, with 11 bases left in between. The CDR3: CASRSETTNTGELFF. DNA for the CDR3: TGTGCCAGCAGGAGCGAGACTACGAACACCGGGGAGCTGTTTTTT.

The chain has TRBV9 and TRBJ2-2, with D possibly matching TRBD1 (5 bases). The germline gives CDR1 SGDLS, CDR2 YYNGEE. The CDR3 is made up of 14 amino acids. V lost 2 bases to trimming and J lost 3 bases, with 8 bases between them. CDR3 nucleotides: TGTGCCAGCAGCGTTGAGACAGACACCGGGGAGCTGTTTTTT. Translating it yields CASSVETDTGELFF.

The J gene is TRBJ2-2, the V gene TRBV12-3 or TRBV12-4, with D possibly matching TRBD1 (6 bases). V was pared by 6 bases and J by 5 bases, with 10 bases between. The CDR3 spans 13 residues. CDR3 loop: CASSSDSTGELFF. In DNA, the CDR3 is TGTGCCAGCAGCTCGGACAGTACCGGGGAGCTGTTTTTT.

This clone was picked up one time. The chain employs TRBV6-6 and TRBJ2-5; D remains ambiguous. Trimming took 6 bases from V and 0 from J, leaving 8 bases between them. Germline CDR1 is MNHNY and CDR2 is SVGAGI (reference sequence). The CDR3 loop spans 13 amino acids. CDR3 sequence reads: CASSSRNQETQYF. Here the CDR3 DNA reads TGTGCCAGCAGCAGCCGGAACCAAGAGACCCAGTACTTC.

The chain combines TRBV6-5 with TRBJ1-4, with D perhaps TRBD1 (6 bases). The germline V gene has CDR1 MNHEY and CDR2 SVGAGI. Trimming removed 4 bases from V and 7 bases from J, with 10 bases in between. The CDR3 runs 13 residues. CDR3 sequence reads: CASSFRGGEKLFF. The CDR3 nucleotides are TGTGCCAGCAGTTTCAGGGGCGGTGAAAAACTGTTTTTT.

This chain connects TRBV7-9 to TRBJ2-1; 11 bases are a match to TRBD2. From germline, CDR1 is SEHNR and CDR2 FQNEAQ (reference sequence). There are 17 residues in the CDR3. Losses at the gene ends were 0 bases for V and 8 bases for J; bases not matched to a gene: 9. The CDR3 DNA follows: TGTGCCAGCAGCTTAGCCTTAGCGGGAGGGCCCGACGATGAGCAGTTCTTC. Translated, it gives CASSLALAGGPDDEQFF.

The rearrangement uses TRBV5-8 and TRBJ1-1; D is undetermined. Between the trimmed V and J ends, which lost 4 bases and 6 bases, there was a span of 13 bases. This CDR3 is built from 13 residues. Germline CDR1 reads SGHTS; CDR2 reads YDEGEE. CDR3: CASSRRETPEAFF. CDR3 bases: TGTGCCAGCAGCCGGCGGGAGACCCCTGAAGCTTTCTTT.

The chain has TRBV7-2 and TRBJ1-2; D remains ambiguous. The CDR3 covers 13 residues. Germline V lookup: CDR1 SGHTA, CDR2 FQGNSA. V was shortened by 1 base and J by 7 bases, with 10 bases between the two germline ends. The CDR3 region is CASSLDVGGGYTF. DNA of the CDR3: TGTGCCAGCAGCTTAGATGTGGGAGGTGGCTACACCTTC.

The rearrangement uses TRBV7-9 and TRBJ1-2, with D maybe TRBD1 (5 bases). Germline assignment: CDR1 SEHNR and CDR2 FQNEAQ (reference sequence). Trimming stripped 2 bases from V and 0 bases from J, with 10 bases between. The CDR3 has 15 amino acids. In nucleotides, the CDR3 is TGTGCCAGCAGCTTAAATCAGGGATCTAACTATGGCTACACCTTC. Amino acids: CASSLNQGSNYGYTF.

This chain links TRBV7-6 with TRBJ2-5, with D perhaps TRBD2 (5 bases). Trimming stripped 5 bases from V and 9 bases from J, with 16 bases between. Germline V gives CDR1 SGHVS, CDR2 FNYEAQ. This CDR3 region has 13 residues. The CDR3 nucleotides read TGTGCCAGCAGCCCCTCCGGGGAGAGGGCCCAGTACTTC. Its protein is CASSPSGERAQYF.

The chain uses TRBV18 and TRBJ2-7; TRBD1 matches 8 bases. CDR3 length: 14 residues. J lost 5 bases, V lost 3 bases, and 6 bases had no gene match. Germline CDR1 KGHSH, CDR2 LQKENI. CDR3 amino acids: CASSPLVTGDEQYF. The CDR3 nucleotides read TGTGCCAGCTCACCCCTAGTGACAGGGGACGAGCAGTACTTC.

This rearrangement joins TRBV27 to TRBJ2-3, with a weak D call TRBD1 (6 bases). The V end was cut by 1 base, the J end by 7 bases, with 18 bases between. The CDR3 has 16 amino acids. Per the germline V gene, CDR1 is MNHEY and CDR2 is SMNVEV (reference sequence). The CDR3 DNA follows: TGTGCCAGCAGTTTATTGCCAGGGGCCTCGCTCAATACGCAGTATTTT. Translating it yields CASSLLPGASLNTQYF.

This clone was counted a single time. The chain links TRBV7-2 to TRBJ2-5; possible D gene TRBD2, 5 bases. Germline CDR1 and CDR2: SGHTA and FQGNSA. V was trimmed by 5 bases and J by 0 bases, leaving 10 bases between them. This CDR3 region has 14 residues. The CDR3 sequence: CASSITRDQETQYF. DNA of the CDR3: TGTGCCAGCAGCATTACTAGAGACCAAGAGACCCAGTACTTC.

V usage is TRBV30 and J usage is TRBJ1-6; D remains ambiguous. The V and J ends lost 0 bases and 9 bases respectively, with 15 bases between them. Per germline, CDR1 GTSNPN and CDR2 SVGIG (reference sequence). The CDR3 is 15 residues long. The DNA for the CDR3 is TGTGCCTGGAGTGTCTACGGGGTTGGTGGTTCACCCCTCCACTTT. This sequence encodes CAWSVYGVGGSPLHF.

DNA for the CDR3: TGTGCCAGCAGCTTAGTAGTTAGTTCAGAGACCCAGTACTTC. This encodes CASSLVVSSETQYF. This rearrangement joins TRBV7-6 to TRBJ2-5; D unclear. Between the trimmed V and J ends, which lost 1 base and 4 bases, there was a span of 10 bases. The germline V gene encodes CDR1 SGHVS and CDR2 FNYEAQ. The CDR3 spans 14 residues.